The TCR beta chain under discussion was sequenced for a study of blood T cell repertoires in COVID-19. Looking at the study overall: Researchers got acute and convalescent COVID-19 samples from the United States, Italy and Spain. PBMCs, B-cell-depleted T cells, or T cells provided the cDNA or gDNA that made up the material.

How the authors handled the data: Reference gene primers were amplified, and this amplification served to estimate nucleated cell counts. Data came from immunoSEQ multiplex PCR; TCRdb stores just in-frame clones and leaves some out. V and J calls and clone size follow that table, whereas D and trimming were derived from the DNA. Of roughly 80,000 clones in the sample, 91% were seen once. Deletions cut 4 bases from V and 4 bases from J, with 24 bases between. Germline assignment: CDR1 SGHKS and CDR2 YYEKEE (reference sequence). The length of the CDR3 is 17 residues. The specimen sequenced was peripheral blood. This clonotype was sampled from a woman aged 45-59 years in a cohort sampled during active COVID-19. The chain couples TRBV5-5 to TRBJ2-7; D possibly corresponds to TRBD1 (6 bases). The CDR3 DNA is TGTGCCAGCAGCCGCCGCCGGGCAGGGGCGGATGTATACGAGCAGTACTTC. Residues: CASSRRRAGADVYEQYF.